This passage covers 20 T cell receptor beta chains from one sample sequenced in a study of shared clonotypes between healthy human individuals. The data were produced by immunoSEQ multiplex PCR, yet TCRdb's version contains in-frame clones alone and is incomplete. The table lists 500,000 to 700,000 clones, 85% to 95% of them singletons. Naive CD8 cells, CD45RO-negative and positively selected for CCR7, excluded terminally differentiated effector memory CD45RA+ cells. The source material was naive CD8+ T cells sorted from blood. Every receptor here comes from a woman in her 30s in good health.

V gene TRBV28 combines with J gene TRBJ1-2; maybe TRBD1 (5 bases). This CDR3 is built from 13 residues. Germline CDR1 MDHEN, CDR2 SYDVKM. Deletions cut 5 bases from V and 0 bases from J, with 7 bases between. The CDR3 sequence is CASSKTANYGYTF. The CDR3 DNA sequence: TGTGCCAGCAGTAAGACAGCTAACTATGGCTACACCTTC.

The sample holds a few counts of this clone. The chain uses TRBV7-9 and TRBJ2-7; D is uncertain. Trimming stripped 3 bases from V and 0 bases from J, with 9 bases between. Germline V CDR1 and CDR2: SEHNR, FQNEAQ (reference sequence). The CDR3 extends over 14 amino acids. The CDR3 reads CASSFSSSSYEQYF. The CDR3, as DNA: TGTGCCAGCAGCTTCTCGTCAAGCTCCTACGAGCAGTACTTC.

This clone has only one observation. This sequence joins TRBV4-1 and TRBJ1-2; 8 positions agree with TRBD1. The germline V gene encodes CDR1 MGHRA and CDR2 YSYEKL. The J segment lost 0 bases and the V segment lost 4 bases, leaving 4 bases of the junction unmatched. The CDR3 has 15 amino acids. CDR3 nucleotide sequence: TGCGCCAGCAGCCGACTGACAGGGGCTAACTATGGCTACACCTTC. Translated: CASSRLTGANYGYTF.

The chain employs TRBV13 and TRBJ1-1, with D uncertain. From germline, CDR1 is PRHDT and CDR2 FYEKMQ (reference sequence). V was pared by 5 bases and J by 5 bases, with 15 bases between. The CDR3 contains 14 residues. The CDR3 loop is CASSEVTGKTEAFF. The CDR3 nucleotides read TGTGCCAGCAGCGAAGTTACGGGGAAAACTGAAGCTTTCTTT.

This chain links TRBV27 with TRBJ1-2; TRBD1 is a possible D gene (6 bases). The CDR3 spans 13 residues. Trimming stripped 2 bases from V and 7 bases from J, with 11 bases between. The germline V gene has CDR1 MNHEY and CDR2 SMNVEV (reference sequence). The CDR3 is CASSLQGWTGYTF. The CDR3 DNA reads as TGTGCCAGCAGTTTACAGGGGTGGACTGGCTACACCTTC.

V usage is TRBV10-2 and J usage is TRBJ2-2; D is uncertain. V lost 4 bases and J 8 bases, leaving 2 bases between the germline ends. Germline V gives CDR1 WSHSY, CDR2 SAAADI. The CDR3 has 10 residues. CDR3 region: CASSGGELFF. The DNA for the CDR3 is TGCGCCAGCAGTGGGGGGGAGCTGTTTTTT.

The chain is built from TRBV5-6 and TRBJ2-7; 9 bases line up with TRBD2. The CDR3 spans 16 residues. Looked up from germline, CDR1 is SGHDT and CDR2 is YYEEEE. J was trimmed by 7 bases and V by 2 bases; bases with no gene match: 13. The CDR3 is CASSFGLAGYYGEQYF. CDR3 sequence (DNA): TGTGCCAGCAGCTTTGGCCTAGCGGGATACTATGGGGAGCAGTACTTC.

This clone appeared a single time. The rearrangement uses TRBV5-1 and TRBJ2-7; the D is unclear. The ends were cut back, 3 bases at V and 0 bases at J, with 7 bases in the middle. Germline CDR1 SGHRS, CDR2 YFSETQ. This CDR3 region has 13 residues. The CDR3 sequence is CASSSRSSYEQYF. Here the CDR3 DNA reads TGCGCCAGCAGCTCCAGGAGCTCCTACGAGCAGTACTTC.

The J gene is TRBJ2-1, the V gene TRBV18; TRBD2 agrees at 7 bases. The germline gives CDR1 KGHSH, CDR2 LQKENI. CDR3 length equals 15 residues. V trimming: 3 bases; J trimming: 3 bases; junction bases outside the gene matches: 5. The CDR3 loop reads CASSPLAENYNEQFF. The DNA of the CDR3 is TGTGCCAGCTCACCCCTAGCGGAGAACTACAATGAGCAGTTCTTC.

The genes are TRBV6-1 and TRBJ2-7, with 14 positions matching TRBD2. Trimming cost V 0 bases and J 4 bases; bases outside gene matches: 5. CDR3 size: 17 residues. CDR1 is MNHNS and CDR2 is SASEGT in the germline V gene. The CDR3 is CASSEAGLAGVLYEQYF. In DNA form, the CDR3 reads TGTGCCAGCAGTGAAGCGGGACTAGCGGGAGTGTTATACGAGCAGTACTTC.

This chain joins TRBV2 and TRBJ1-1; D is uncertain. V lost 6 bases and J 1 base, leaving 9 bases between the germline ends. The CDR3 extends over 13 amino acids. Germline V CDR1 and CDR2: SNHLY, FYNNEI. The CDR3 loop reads CASSYDGNTEAFF. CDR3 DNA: TGTGCCAGCAGCTACGACGGGAACACTGAAGCTTTCTTT.

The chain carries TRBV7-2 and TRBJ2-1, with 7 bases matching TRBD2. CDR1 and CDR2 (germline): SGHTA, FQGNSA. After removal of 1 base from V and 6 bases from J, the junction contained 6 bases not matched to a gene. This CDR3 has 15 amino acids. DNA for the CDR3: TGTGCCAGCAGCTTAGGTGTGCGGGAGTTCAATGAGCAGTTCTTC. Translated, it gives CASSLGVREFNEQFF.

Written as DNA, the CDR3 is TGTGCCAGCAGTTACTCGGGGGCGACTAATGAAAAACTGTTTTTT. Translation gives CASSYSGATNEKLFF. The chain links TRBV6-5 to TRBJ1-4; possibly TRBD1 for D (6 bases). The germline gives CDR1 MNHEY, CDR2 SVGAGI. Trimming cost V 0 bases and J 2 bases, with 7 bases left between them. The length of the CDR3 is 15 residues.

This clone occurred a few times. The CDR3 region has the DNA TGTGCCAGCAGTCCCGGGGGGGGACAGGGGGCCTACGAGCAGTACTTC. Its protein product is CASSPGGGQGAYEQYF. The rearrangement links TRBV27 to TRBJ2-7, with 11 nucleotides matching TRBD1. J gave up 2 bases and V 5 bases, and 8 bases lay outside the gene matches. CDR3 size: 16 residues. Germline V gives CDR1 MNHEY, CDR2 SMNVEV (reference sequence).

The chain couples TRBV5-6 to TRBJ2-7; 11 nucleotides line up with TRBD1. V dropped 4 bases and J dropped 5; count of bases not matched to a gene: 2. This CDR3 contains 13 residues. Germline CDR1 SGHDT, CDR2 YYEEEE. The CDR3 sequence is CASSRGQGDEQYF. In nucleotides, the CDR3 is TGTGCCAGCAGCAGGGGACAGGGGGACGAGCAGTACTTC.

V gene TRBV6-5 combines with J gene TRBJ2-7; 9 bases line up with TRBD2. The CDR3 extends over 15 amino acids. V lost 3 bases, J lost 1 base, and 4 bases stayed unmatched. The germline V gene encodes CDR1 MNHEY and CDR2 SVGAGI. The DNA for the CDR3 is TGTGCCAGCAGTTATATAGCGGGGGTGTCCTACGAGCAGTACTTC. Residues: CASSYIAGVSYEQYF.

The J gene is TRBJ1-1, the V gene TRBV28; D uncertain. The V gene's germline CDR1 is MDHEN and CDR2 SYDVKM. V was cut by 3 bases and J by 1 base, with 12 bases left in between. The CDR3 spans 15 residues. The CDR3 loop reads CASSLFGLRNTEAFF. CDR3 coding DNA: TGTGCCAGCAGTTTGTTCGGGCTGAGGAACACTGAAGCTTTCTTT.

The CDR3 is CASSNSGTQRDNQPQHF. The CDR3, as DNA: TGTGCCAGCAGCAACTCCGGGACCCAACGGGACAATCAGCCCCAGCATTTT. The chain joins TRBV28 to TRBJ1-5; a possible D gene is TRBD1 (5 bases). Germline lookup yields CDR1 MDHEN and CDR2 SYDVKM. The CDR3 has 17 residues. Trimming took 6 bases from V and 3 from J, leaving 21 bases between them.

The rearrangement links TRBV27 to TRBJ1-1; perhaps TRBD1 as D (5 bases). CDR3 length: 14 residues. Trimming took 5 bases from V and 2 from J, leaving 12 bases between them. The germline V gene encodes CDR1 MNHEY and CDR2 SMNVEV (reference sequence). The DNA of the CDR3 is TGTGCCAGCAGTGTCGGGACCGCAAACACTGAAGCTTTCTTT. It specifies CASSVGTANTEAFF.

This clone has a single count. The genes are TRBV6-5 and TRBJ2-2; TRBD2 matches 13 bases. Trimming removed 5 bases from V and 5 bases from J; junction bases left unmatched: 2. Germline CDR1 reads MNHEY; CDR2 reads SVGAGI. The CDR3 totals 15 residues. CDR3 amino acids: CASSLTSGGTGELFF. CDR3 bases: TGTGCCAGCAGTCTGACTAGCGGGGGGACCGGGGAGCTGTTTTTT.